This TCR beta chain was found in a study of CD8+ T cells in alopecia areata. Whole-study context: Tofacitinib was taken orally by treated patients, and the dose was 5 to 10 mg twice daily.

Germline CDR1 reads LNHDA; CDR2 reads SQIVND (reference sequence). The CDR3 loop spans 16 amino acids. V shed 5 bases, J shed 2 bases, and the junction held 10 bases outside the gene matches. cDNA prepared by RNA extraction and subsequent reverse transcription served as the template for sequencing. Libraries were prepared by immunoSEQ multiplex PCR; TCRdb keeps only in-frame clonotypes and omits some of them. Altogether some 150,000 clones are present, roughly four fifths being singletons, with the ten largest covering roughly 25%. On this clone itself: Its antigen is as yet unknown.

Regarding treatment: oral pan-JAK inhibitor, 5-10 mg twice daily. Researchers took lesional scalp punch biopsies and peripheral blood from people who were alopecia areata patients. Study observations and caveats: Alphabeta T cells residing in normal skin are also sequenced in scalp samples. In scalp and blood during tofacitinib, many expanded lesional clones persisted.

Sequenced material: CD8+ T cells sorted from blood, taken at week 4, from a patient treated with tofacitinib. The V and J genes are TRBV19 and TRBJ2-7, with 9 nucleotides matching TRBD2. This TCR was sampled from a human donor with alopecia areata. The CDR3, as DNA: TGTGCCAGTAGTGCGGTGAGCGGGGGGCCAACCTACGAGCAGTACTTC. Protein product: CASSAVSGGPTYEQYF.